The sequence of this T cell receptor (beta chain) was determined in a study of CD8 T cells in ankylosing spondylitis. Notes on the study in general: Certain motif variants had earlier appeared in reactive arthritis synovial fluid and blood. Ankylosing spondylitis blood appeared to be characterized by a TCR beta motif of eight or nine highly homologous variants. Within matched ankylosing spondylitis synovial fluid, disease-linked clones were reportedly significantly enriched.

Quantitative 5'-RACE with molecular barcodes produced the TCR beta libraries. TCRdb processed the 5' RACE reads anew with MiXCR; each CDR3 protein has one entry. The sample shows 250,000 to 350,000 distinct CDR3 sequences, 20% of them seen only once. In this sample, this clonotype turned up a few times. What it binds is not known. Deletions cut 4 bases from V and 3 bases from J, with 15 bases between. Germline V gene data show CDR1 as SGHRS and CDR2 as YFSETQ. There are 15 residues in the CDR3. This chain connects TRBV5-1 to TRBJ2-3; D might be TRBD2 (5 bases). This sequence originates from a male donor with ankylosing spondylitis or in good health (not recorded which). The specimen sequenced was blood, either unsorted or a sorted T cell fraction (not recorded which). In DNA form, the CDR3 reads TGCGCCAGCAGCCTGTTGAGGGCCGAAACAGATACGCAGTATTTT. Protein sequence: CASSLLRAETDTQYF.